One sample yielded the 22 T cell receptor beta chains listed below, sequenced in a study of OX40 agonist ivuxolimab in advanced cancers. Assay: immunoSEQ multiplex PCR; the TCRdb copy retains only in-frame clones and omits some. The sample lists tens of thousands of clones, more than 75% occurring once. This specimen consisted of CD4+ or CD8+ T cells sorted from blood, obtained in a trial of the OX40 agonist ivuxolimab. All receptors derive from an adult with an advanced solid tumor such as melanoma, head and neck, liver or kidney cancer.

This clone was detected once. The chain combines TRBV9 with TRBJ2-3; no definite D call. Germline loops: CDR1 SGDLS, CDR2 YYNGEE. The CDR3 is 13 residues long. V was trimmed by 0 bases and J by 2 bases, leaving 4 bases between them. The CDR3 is CASSVDITDTQYF. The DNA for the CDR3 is TGTGCCAGCAGCGTAGATATCACAGATACGCAGTATTTT.

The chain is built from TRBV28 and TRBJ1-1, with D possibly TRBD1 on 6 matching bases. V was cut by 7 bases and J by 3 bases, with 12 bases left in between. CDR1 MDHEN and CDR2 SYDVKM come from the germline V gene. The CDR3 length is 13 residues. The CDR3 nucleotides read TGTGCCAGCATCCGGGACACTCACACTGAAGCTTTCTTT. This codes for CASIRDTHTEAFF.

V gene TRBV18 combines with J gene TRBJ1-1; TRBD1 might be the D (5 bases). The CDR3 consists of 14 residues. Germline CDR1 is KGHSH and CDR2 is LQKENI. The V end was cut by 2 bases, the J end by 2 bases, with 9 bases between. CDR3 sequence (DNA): TGTGCCAGCTCACCAACGGGACGAAACACTGAAGCTTTCTTT. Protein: CASSPTGRNTEAFF.

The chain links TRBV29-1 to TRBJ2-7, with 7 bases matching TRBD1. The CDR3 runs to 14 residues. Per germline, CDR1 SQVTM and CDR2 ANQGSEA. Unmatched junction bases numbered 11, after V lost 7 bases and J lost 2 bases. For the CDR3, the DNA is TGCAGCGCATCTCCCGGGACAGCCACCTACGAGCAGTACTTC. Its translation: CSASPGTATYEQYF.

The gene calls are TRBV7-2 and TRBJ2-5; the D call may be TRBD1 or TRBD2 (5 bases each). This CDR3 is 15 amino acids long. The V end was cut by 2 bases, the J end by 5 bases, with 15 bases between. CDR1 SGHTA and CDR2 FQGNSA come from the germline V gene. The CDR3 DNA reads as TGTGCCAGCAGCTTATTAGGGACCCAAAGCGAGACCCAGTACTTC. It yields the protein CASSLLGTQSETQYF.

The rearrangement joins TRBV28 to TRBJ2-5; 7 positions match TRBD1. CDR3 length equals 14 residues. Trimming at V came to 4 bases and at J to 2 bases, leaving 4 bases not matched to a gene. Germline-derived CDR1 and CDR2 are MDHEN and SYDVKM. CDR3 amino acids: CASSSGQTQETQYF. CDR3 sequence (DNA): TGTGCCAGCAGTTCGGGACAGACGCAAGAGACCCAGTACTTC.

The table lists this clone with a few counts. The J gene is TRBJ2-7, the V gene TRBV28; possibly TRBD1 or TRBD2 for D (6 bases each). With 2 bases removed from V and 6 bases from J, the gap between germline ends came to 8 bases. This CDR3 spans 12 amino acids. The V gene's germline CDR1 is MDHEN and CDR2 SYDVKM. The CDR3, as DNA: TGTGCCAGCAGTTTACCGGGGGCCGAGCAGTACTTC. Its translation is CASSLPGAEQYF.

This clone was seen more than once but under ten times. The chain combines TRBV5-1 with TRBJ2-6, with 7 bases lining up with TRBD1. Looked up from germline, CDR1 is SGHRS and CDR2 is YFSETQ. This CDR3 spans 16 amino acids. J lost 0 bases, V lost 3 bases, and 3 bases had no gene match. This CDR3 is CASSWGQNSGANVLTF. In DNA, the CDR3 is TGCGCCAGCAGCTGGGGACAGAACTCTGGGGCCAACGTCCTGACTTTC.

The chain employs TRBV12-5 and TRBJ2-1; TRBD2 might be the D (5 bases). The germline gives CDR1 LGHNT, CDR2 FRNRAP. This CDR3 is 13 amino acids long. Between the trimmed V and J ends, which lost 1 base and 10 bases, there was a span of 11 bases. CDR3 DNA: TGTGCTAGTGGTTTGGGTGAAGGGAGAGAGCAGTTCTTC. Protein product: CASGLGEGREQFF.

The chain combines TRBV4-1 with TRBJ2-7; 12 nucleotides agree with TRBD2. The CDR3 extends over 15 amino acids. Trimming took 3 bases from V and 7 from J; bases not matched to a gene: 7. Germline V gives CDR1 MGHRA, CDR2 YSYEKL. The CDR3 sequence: CASSHLAGGPSEQYF. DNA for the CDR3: TGCGCCAGCAGCCATCTAGCGGGAGGGCCGAGTGAGCAGTACTTC.

CDR3 DNA sequence: TGTGCCAGTAGTATAGTGACGGGGCTATCGGCTCAGCCCCAGCATTTT. Residues: CASSIVTGLSAQPQHF. The chain recombines TRBV19 with TRBJ1-5, with D possibly matching TRBD1 (5 bases). V was clipped by 1 base and J by 6 bases, with 16 bases between them. The germline CDR1 and CDR2 sequences are LNHDA and SQIVND (reference sequence). The CDR3 is made up of 16 amino acids.

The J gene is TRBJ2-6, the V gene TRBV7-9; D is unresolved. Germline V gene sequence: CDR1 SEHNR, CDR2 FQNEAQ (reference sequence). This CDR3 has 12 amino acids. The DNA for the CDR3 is TGTGCGCAACCCTCTGGGGCCAACGTCCTGACTTTC. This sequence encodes CAQPSGANVLTF.

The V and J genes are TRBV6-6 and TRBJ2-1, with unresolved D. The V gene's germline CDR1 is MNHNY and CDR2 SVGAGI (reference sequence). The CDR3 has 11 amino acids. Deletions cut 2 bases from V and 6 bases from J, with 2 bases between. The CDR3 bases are TGTGCCAGCAGTTACAGCAATGAGCAGTTCTTC. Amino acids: CASSYSNEQFF.

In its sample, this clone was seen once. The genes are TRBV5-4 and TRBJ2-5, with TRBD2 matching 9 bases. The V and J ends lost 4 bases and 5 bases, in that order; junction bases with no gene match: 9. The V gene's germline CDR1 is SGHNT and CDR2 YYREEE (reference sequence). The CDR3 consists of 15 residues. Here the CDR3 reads CASSVSSGMVETQYF. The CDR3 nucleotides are TGTGCCAGCAGCGTTTCTAGCGGGATGGTGGAGACCCAGTACTTC.

CDR3 sequence reads: CASSLSRPTDTQYF. DNA for the CDR3: TGCGCCAGCAGCTTGTCGCGGCCCACAGATACGCAGTATTTT. V usage is TRBV5-1 and J usage is TRBJ2-3; D gene ambiguous. CDR3 size: 14 residues. The V gene's germline CDR1 is SGHRS and CDR2 YFSETQ. V gave up 1 base and J gave up 2 bases, with 8 bases separating them. Together with reference TRBV5-1 and TRBJ2-3, the CDR3 gives the full variable domain: KAGVTQTPRYLIKTRGQQVTLSCSPISGHRSVSWYQQTPGQGLQFLFEYFSETQRNKGNFPGRFSGRQFSNSRSEMNVSTLELGDSALYLCASSLSRPTDTQYFGPGTRLTVL.

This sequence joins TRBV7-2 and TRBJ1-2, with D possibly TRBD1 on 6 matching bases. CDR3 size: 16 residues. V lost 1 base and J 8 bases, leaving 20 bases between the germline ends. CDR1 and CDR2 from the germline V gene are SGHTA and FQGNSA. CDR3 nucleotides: TGTGCCAGCAGCTTAGTACGAAACCAGGGGCGGGGCGGCTACACCTTC. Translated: CASSLVRNQGRGGYTF.

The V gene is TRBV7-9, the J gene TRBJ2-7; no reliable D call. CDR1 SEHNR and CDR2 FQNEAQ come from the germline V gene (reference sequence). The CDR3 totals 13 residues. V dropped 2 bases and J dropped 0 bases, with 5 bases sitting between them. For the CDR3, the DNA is TGTGCCAGCAGCTTACCAAGCTCCTACGAGCAGTACTTC. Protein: CASSLPSSYEQYF.

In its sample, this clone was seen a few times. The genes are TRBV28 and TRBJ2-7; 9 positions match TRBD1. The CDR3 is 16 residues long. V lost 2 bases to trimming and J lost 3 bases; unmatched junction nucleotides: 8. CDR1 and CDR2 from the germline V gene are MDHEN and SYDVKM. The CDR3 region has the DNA TGTGCCAGCAGTTTAGCTACAGGGGGCGGATTCTACGAGCAGTACTTC. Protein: CASSLATGGGFYEQYF.

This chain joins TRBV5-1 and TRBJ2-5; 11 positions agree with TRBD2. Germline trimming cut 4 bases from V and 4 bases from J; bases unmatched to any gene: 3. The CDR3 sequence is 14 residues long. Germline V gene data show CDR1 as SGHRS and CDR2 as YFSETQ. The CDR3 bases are TGCGCCAGCAGCCTGACTAGCGGGGTAGAGACCCAGTACTTC. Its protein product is CASSLTSGVETQYF.

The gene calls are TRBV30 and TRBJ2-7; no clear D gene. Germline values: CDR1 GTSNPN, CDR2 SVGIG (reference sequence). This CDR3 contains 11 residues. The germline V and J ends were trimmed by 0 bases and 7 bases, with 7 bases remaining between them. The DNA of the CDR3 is TGTGCCTGGAGTGTAGTTCGGGAGCAGTACTTC. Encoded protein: CAWSVVREQYF.

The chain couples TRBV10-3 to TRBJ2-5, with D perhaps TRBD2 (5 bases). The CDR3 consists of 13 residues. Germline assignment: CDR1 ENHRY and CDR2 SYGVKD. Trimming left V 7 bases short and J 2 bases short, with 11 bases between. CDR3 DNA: TGTGCCATCAAGGGCACTAGACAAGAGACCCAGTACTTC. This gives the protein CAIKGTRQETQYF.

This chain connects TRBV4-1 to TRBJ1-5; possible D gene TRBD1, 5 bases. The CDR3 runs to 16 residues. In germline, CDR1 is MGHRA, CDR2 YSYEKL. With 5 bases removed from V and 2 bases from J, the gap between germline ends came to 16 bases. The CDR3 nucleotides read TGCGCCAGCAGCAGGGGTGGGGGAGGTGGCAATCAGCCCCAGCATTTT. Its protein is CASSRGGGGGNQPQHF.